This TCR beta chain is from a study of cytomegalovirus exposure and HLA in healthy donors. Comments on this clone: Its antigen is not known.

Study-level results: Among immune exposure information, only CMV serostatus was available.

Both 60 Vbeta primers and 13 Jbeta primers went into the PCR. This table comes from immunoSEQ multiplex PCR, and its TCRdb copy is limited to in-frame clones, with some not included. The sample shows fewer than 85,000 clones, over 65% of them seen only once. CDR3 size: 14 residues. CDR1 SGHRS and CDR2 YFSETQ come from the germline V gene. The V and J ends lost 4 bases and 3 bases respectively, with 12 bases between them. Sequenced: PBMCs. This TCR was sampled from a man between 35 and 55 years old in good health and CMV-seropositive. The rearrangement uses TRBV5-1 and TRBJ2-3; possible D gene TRBD2, 6 bases. The CDR3 spells CASSPPGGTDTQYF. In DNA, the CDR3 is TGCGCCAGCAGCCCCCCTGGAGGGACAGATACGCAGTATTTT.